This T cell receptor (beta chain) was sequenced in a study of T cells in Graves' hyperthyroidism and ophthalmopathy. Study-level findings and limits: Median prediction lead before ophthalmopathy onset was around 6.9 months with the model. A model built on 13 V-J features separated ophthalmopathy from stable hyperthyroidism.

RNA transcripts yielded amplified TCR beta CDR3 regions. RT-PCR in the first round (using the HTBI primer set) targeted the TCR CDR3. Using its own MiXCR run on the multiplex PCR reads, TCRdb lists one record per CDR3 protein. The sample has about 290,000 distinct CDR3 sequences; approximately 14% are singletons. This clonotype was seen at least ten times. Its antigen is currently unknown. This CDR3 contains 13 residues. V dropped 6 bases and J dropped 7 bases, with 15 bases sitting between them. Germline-derived CDR1 and CDR2 are MNHEY and SMNVEV (reference sequence). The TCR comes from a woman aged 40 to 55 with Graves' hyperthyroidism. Material: blood. The chain joins TRBV27 to TRBJ1-1; perhaps TRBD1 as D (5 bases). CDR3 loop: CASSRLGTIEAFF. CDR3 nucleotide sequence: TGTGCCAGCAGCCGACTTGGGACGATTGAAGCTTTCTTT.